This T cell receptor beta chain emerged from a study of beta chain features in type 1 diabetes. Findings and limits, study-wide: Comparison showed that naive, central memory and Treg TCRB repertoires appeared more similar among patients than among healthy donors. Equally in patients and controls, shorter templates might have been favored by PCR.

The CDR3 runs to 15 residues. The ends were cut back, 5 bases at V and 4 bases at J, with 18 bases in the middle. CDR1 and CDR2 (germline): MNHEY, SMNVEV (reference sequence). TCRB transcripts that were expressed got sequenced, as all of the isolated RNA had been reverse transcribed. The repertoire was sequenced with immunoSEQ multiplex PCR; TCRdb's copy has only in-frame clones and lacks some. This table has 300,000 or so clones, less than 9.5% appearing once. A few counts support this clone. Its specificity is not known. By way of CD45RO/CCR7/CD25/CD127/CD95/CD27, the CD4+ regulatory, stem cell-like memory, central memory and naive cells were sorted. Sort purity for all populations was recorded as exceeding 98%.

The V gene is TRBV27, the J gene TRBJ2-7; no clear D gene. Source material: central memory CD4+ T cells from blood. The receptor was derived from a woman aged 18 to 35 in good health. The DNA of the CDR3 is TGTGCCAGCAGTCCCCGGTATGGTAGTTTGTACGAGCAGTACTTC. The encoded protein is CASSPRYGSLYEQYF.